This T cell receptor (beta chain) appears in the sequencing data of a study of cytomegalovirus exposure and HLA in healthy donors. The CDR3 contains 14 residues. CDR1 and CDR2 from the germline V gene are LNHDA and SQIVND (reference sequence). Trimming took 6 bases from V and 6 from J, leaving 14 bases between them. This clone was observed once. The antigen remains unidentified. Sequencing was performed with immunoSEQ multiplex PCR; in TCRdb, only in-frame clones are kept and a portion is missing. The repertoire holds about 73,000 clones, with approximately 94% as singletons. Regarding the study as a whole: In vitro data verified a few CMV-associated chains as specific for CMV antigens.

The receptor was isolated from a woman between 18 and 29 years old in good health and CMV-seronegative. The rearrangement uses TRBV19 and TRBJ2-2; D possibly corresponds to TRBD1 (5 bases). Sequencing was performed on PBMCs. The DNA of the CDR3 is TGTGCCAGTAGACGCTCAGGGTACGCCGGGGAGCTGTTTTTT. Translating gives CASRRSGYAGELFF.